Following are 5 T cell receptor beta chains from one sample sequenced in a study of blood T cell repertoires in COVID-19. Repertoires were generated with immunoSEQ multiplex PCR, while TCRdb's copy carries only in-frame clones and drops some. The table includes about 71,000 clones, more than 80% detected once. The specimen was peripheral blood. The receptors come from a man aged 80 or over with acute or convalescent COVID-19.

The chain is built from TRBV5-7 and TRBJ1-6; 8 bases match TRBD1. TRBV5-7 is known as an ORF, though its function is uncertain. The CDR3 totals 16 residues. V was pared by 4 bases and J by 5 bases, with 8 bases of the junction left unmatched. The CDR3 is CASSTVQGDNNSPLHF. Here the CDR3 DNA reads TGTGCCAGCAGCACCGTACAGGGGGACAATAATTCACCCCTCCACTTT.

This chain uses TRBV19 with TRBJ2-2; TRBD1 matches 9 bases. Germline-derived CDR1 and CDR2 are LNHDA and SQIVND (reference sequence). V lost 4 bases and J lost 5; bases outside the gene matches: 5. CDR3 length: 15 residues. This CDR3 reads CASSTGTGMTGELFF. In nucleotides, the CDR3 is TGTGCCAGTAGTACCGGGACAGGGATGACCGGGGAGCTGTTTTTT. Complete variable domain (other parts from reference TRBV19 and TRBJ2-2): DGGITQSPKYLFRKEGQNVTLSCEQNLNHDAMYWYRQDPGQGLRLIYYSQIVNDFQKGDIAEGYSVSREKKESFPLTVTSAQKNPTAFYLCASSTGTGMTGELFFGEGSRLTVL.

This clone was seen once. J is TRBJ1-5 and V is TRBV10-2; tentative D call: TRBD1 (6 bases). This CDR3 has 14 residues. Germline CDR1 reads WSHSY; CDR2 reads SAAADI. V dropped 3 bases and J dropped 6 bases, with 12 bases sitting between them. In DNA form, the CDR3 reads TGCGCCAGCAGTGATACAGGGTCCGGTCAGCCCCAGCATTTT. Translated: CASSDTGSGQPQHF.

This chain links TRBV4-1 with TRBJ1-2; D perhaps matches TRBD1 (6 bases). Trimming stripped 0 bases from V and 4 bases from J, with 15 bases between. Germline loops: CDR1 MGHRA, CDR2 YSYEKL. This CDR3 comprises 16 residues. As DNA, the CDR3 is TGCGCCAGCAGCCAAGAGTACGCGGGGGCTAGCTATGGCTACACCTTC. Protein sequence: CASSQEYAGASYGYTF.

J is TRBJ1-5 and V is TRBV7-8; 7 bases agree with TRBD1. The J segment lost 7 bases and the V segment lost 0 bases, leaving 9 bases of the junction unmatched. The CDR3 runs to 16 residues. Germline assignment: CDR1 SGHVS and CDR2 FQNEAQ. The CDR3 reads CASSLANRGLGQPQHF. The CDR3 DNA follows: TGTGCCAGCAGCTTAGCGAACAGGGGCTTGGGGCAGCCCCAGCATTTT.